This T cell receptor (beta chain) was sequenced for a study of blood T cell repertoires in COVID-19. Looking at the study overall: The United States, Italy and Spain provided the acute and convalescent COVID-19 samples. The analysed material was cDNA or gDNA that came from T cells, B-cell-depleted T cells, or PBMCs.

The CDR3 covers 19 residues. J lost 0 bases, V lost 1 base, and 9 bases had no gene match. Germline assignment: CDR1 LNHNV and CDR2 YYDKDF (reference sequence). Per the authors' pipeline: Reference gene primer amplification yielded estimated nucleated cell counts. TCRdb keeps only in-frame clones here, not all; method: immunoSEQ multiplex PCR. V and J calls and clone size are copied from that table; D and trimming were computed from the DNA. The repertoire holds roughly 200,000 clones, with approximately 78% as singletons. The TCR was taken from an elderly woman with COVID-19, enrolled during active disease. Sequencing used peripheral blood. The chain joins TRBV15 to TRBJ1-3, with 10 bases that match TRBD1. Here the CDR3 reads CATSRGQGAQLTSGNTIYF. As DNA, the CDR3 is TGTGCCACCAGCAGAGGACAGGGGGCACAACTAACCTCTGGAAACACCATATATTTT.